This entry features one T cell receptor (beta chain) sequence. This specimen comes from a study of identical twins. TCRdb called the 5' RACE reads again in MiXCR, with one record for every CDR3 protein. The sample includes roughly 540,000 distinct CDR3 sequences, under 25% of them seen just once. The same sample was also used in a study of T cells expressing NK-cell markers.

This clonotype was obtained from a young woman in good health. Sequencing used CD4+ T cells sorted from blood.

The CDR3, as DNA: TGTGCCACCAGTGTCTCAGGGTCGGATACGCAGTATTTT. Translating gives CATSVSGSDTQYF. This rearrangement joins TRBV24-1 to TRBJ2-3, with TRBD1 as a possible D gene (5 bases). CDR1 is KGHDR and CDR2 is SFDVKD in the germline V gene. The CDR3 sequence is 13 residues long. With 5 bases removed from V and 6 bases from J, the gap between germline ends came to 11 bases.